These 23 T cell receptor beta chains were sequenced from one sample in a study of molecular identifiers for immune sequencing clone quantification. MiXCR, applied by TCRdb to the PCR reads, yields one record per CDR3 protein. The data show thousands of distinct CDR3 sequences, with 33% seen just once and roughly 4.8% held by the top ten. The sequenced sample consisted of naive CD8+ T cells from blood, with Jurkat cell RNA spiked in. Noted subset: FACS-sorted CD8+CD4-CCR7+CD45RA+ naive T cells. Every receptor here comes from a human donor in good health. Some libraries in this study had Jurkat cell RNA spiked in.

The chain couples TRBV28 to TRBJ2-5; either TRBD1 or TRBD2 may supply D (5 bases each). The CDR3 has 19 amino acids. The V gene's germline CDR1 is MDHEN and CDR2 SYDVKM. V lost 7 bases, J lost 0 bases, and 27 bases lay in between. The CDR3: CASNSGRAFAEGYQETQYF. CDR3 DNA sequence: TGTGCCAGCAACTCTGGCAGGGCCTTCGCCGAGGGTTACCAAGAGACCCAGTACTTC. Complete variable domain (other parts from reference TRBV28 and TRBJ2-5): DVKVTQSSRYLVKRTGEKVFLECVQDMDHENMFWYRQDPGLGLRLIYFSYDVKMKEKGDIPEGYSVSREKKERFSLILESASTNQTSMYLCASNSGRAFAEGYQETQYFGPGTRLLVL.

This clonotype showed up just a few times. The chain has TRBV10-3 and TRBJ2-3, with a possible D match to TRBD1 (5 bases). V lost 8 bases and J lost 1, with 7 bases in between. Germline CDR1 ENHRY, CDR2 SYGVKD. This CDR3 has 12 amino acids. CDR3 sequence reads: CAILGGTDTQYF. CDR3 in DNA: TGTGCCATCTTAGGGGGCACAGATACGCAGTATTTT.

In the case of this clonotype: The junction departs from the called germline gene at one end, perhaps through a read error. This chain links TRBV4-1 with TRBJ2-1; no clear D. The CDR3 is 15 amino acids. Germline CDR1 is MGHRA and CDR2 is YSYEKL. The CDR3 nucleotides read TGCGCCAGCAGCCAAGAGTCAGGTCTAGGGCTTGAGCAGATCTTC. It codes for CASSQESGLGLEQIF.

In this sample, this clonotype turned up a few times. This chain links TRBV5-4 with TRBJ2-3, with D perhaps matching TRBD2 (5 bases). CDR1 is SGHNT and CDR2 is YYREEE in the germline V gene (reference sequence). The CDR3 consists of 12 residues. The V and J ends lost 7 bases and 1 base respectively, with 7 bases between them. This chain's CDR3 is CASRGGTDTQYF. CDR3 sequence (DNA): TGTGCCAGCCGGGGTGGCACAGATACGCAGTATTTT.

For the CDR3, the DNA is TGTGCCAGCAGCTTAACGCTAGCGGGAGTGATAAGCACAGATACGCAGTATTTT. Translated, it gives CASSLTLAGVISTDTQYF. The chain uses TRBV13 and TRBJ2-3; 10 bases match TRBD2. The CDR3 length is 18 residues. CDR1 PRHDT and CDR2 FYEKMQ come from the germline V gene (reference sequence). The junction had 8 bases not matched to a gene; V was cut back by 2 bases and J by 0 bases.

This sequence joins TRBV12-3 or TRBV12-4 and TRBJ2-7; D gene unclear. There are 12 residues in the CDR3. V lost 5 bases, J lost 5 bases, and 10 bases lay in between. The CDR3 reads CASSPSVHEQYF. CDR3 nucleotide sequence: TGTGCCAGCAGTCCAAGCGTCCACGAGCAGTACTTC.

In regard to this clonotype: Compared with germline, one end of the junction differs, possibly owing to a read error. The rearrangement uses TRBV6-6 and TRBJ1-1; no firm D call. Germline values: CDR1 MNHNY, CDR2 SVGAGI (reference sequence). The CDR3 extends over 11 amino acids. The CDR3 DNA follows: TGTGCCAGCCTCATTAACACTGAAACTTTCTTT. This gives the protein CASLINTETFF.

V and J are TRBV20-1 and TRBJ1-5; no firm D call. The CDR3 is 13 residues long. The germline V gene has CDR1 DFQATT and CDR2 SNEGSKA (reference sequence). The germline V and J ends were trimmed by 7 bases and 6 bases, with 16 bases remaining between them. As DNA, the CDR3 is TGCAGTGATCCGGACCTAGGACGTCAGCCCCAGCATTTT. Its translation: CSDPDLGRQPQHF.

V is TRBV27 and J is TRBJ1-1; D is unclear. The germline CDR1 and CDR2 sequences are MNHEY and SMNVEV (reference sequence). V lost 3 bases to trimming and J lost 0 bases, with 5 bases between them. This CDR3 has 13 amino acids. CDR3 DNA: TGTGCCAGCAGTTTCGCCTTGAACACTGAAGCTTTCTTT. Amino acids: CASSFALNTEAFF.

Sample share makes this clonotype medium-sized. J is TRBJ1-1 and V is TRBV5-1; 8 nucleotides match TRBD1. Germline lookup yields CDR1 SGHRS and CDR2 YFSETQ. The junction had 0 bases not matched to a gene; V was cut back by 0 bases and J by 5 bases. The CDR3 consists of 13 residues. The CDR3 protein is CASSLGTGTEAFF. CDR3 DNA sequence: TGCGCCAGCAGCTTGGGGACAGGGACTGAAGCTTTCTTT.

The chain has TRBV20-1 and TRBJ2-7, with D uncertain. Germline V gene sequence: CDR1 DFQATT, CDR2 SNEGSKA (reference sequence). Between the trimmed V and J ends, which lost 3 bases and 0 bases, there was a span of 6 bases. There are 12 residues in the CDR3. The CDR3 coding sequence is TGCAGTGCTAGGGCTATCTCCTACGAGCAGTACTTC. It is translated as CSARAISYEQYF.

This clonotype was observed a handful of times. This sequence joins TRBV7-2 and TRBJ2-7; 7 positions match TRBD2. V lost 2 bases, J lost 4 bases, and 8 bases stayed unmatched. The CDR3 is 15 residues long. Germline V gene lookup returns CDR1 SGHTA and CDR2 FQGNSA. CDR3 residues: CASSLSSGGWYEQYF. For the CDR3, the DNA is TGTGCCAGCAGCTTATCTAGCGGAGGATGGTACGAGCAGTACTTC.

This clonotype was counted a few times. The genes are TRBV3-1 and TRBJ2-7; 12 nucleotides match TRBD2. Trimming took 4 bases from V and 6 from J; bases not matched to a gene: 4. Germline loops: CDR1 LGHDT, CDR2 YNNKEL (reference sequence). This CDR3 is 14 amino acids long. The CDR3 sequence is CASSPTSGRAEQYF. CDR3 DNA: TGTGCCAGCAGCCCGACTAGCGGGAGAGCCGAGCAGTACTTC.

Points on this clonotype: An end of the junction does not agree with germline; a read error may underlie this. The CDR3 reads CACSLSWDRGTSGANVLTF. CDR3 nucleotides: TGTGCCTGCAGTTTGAGTTGGGACAGGGGAACATCTGGGGCCAACGTCCTGACTTTC. V is TRBV27 and J is TRBJ2-6, with 10 bases that match TRBD1. Looked up from germline, CDR1 is MNHEY and CDR2 is SMNVEV (reference sequence). The CDR3 runs to 19 residues.

Regarding this clonotype: A much bigger clone sits one base away, suggesting this may be a read error. This CDR3 reads CASSLGEHSGQDTQYF. The DNA of the CDR3 is TGTGCCAGCAGTTTAGGGGAACACAGTGGCCAGGACACCCAGTACTTC. The chain joins TRBV28 to TRBJ2-5, with D uncertain. The V end lost 2 bases, the J end lost 8 bases, and 21 bases lay between the germline ends. Germline-derived CDR1 and CDR2 are MDHEN and SYDVKM. The CDR3 sequence is 16 residues long.

The chain has TRBV7-2 and TRBJ2-3, with 15 bases fitting TRBD2. CDR3 size: 16 residues. After removal of 1 base from V and 4 bases from J, the junction contained 0 bases not matched to a gene. Germline values: CDR1 SGHTA, CDR2 FQGNSA. CDR3 loop: CASSLGTSGRADTQYF. CDR3 sequence (DNA): TGTGCCAGCAGCTTAGGGACTAGCGGGAGGGCAGATACGCAGTATTTT.

The gene calls are TRBV29-1 and TRBJ2-7, with 12 positions matching TRBD1. The germline V gene has CDR1 SQVTM and CDR2 ANQGSEA. The J segment lost 7 bases and the V segment lost 1 base, leaving 8 bases of the junction unmatched. The CDR3 loop spans 15 amino acids. CDR3 coding DNA: TGCAGCGTTGAAGTCCTGGGACAGGGGGCATGGGAGCAGTACTTC. Translated, it gives CSVEVLGQGAWEQYF.

The V call is TRBV9, the J call TRBJ2-7; the D gene is possibly TRBD2 (6 bases). CDR1 and CDR2 (germline): SGDLS, YYNGEE. The ends were cut back, 0 bases at V and 5 bases at J, with 12 bases in the middle. CDR3 size: 14 residues. The CDR3 spells CASSVGGSGHEQYF. Written as DNA, the CDR3 is TGTGCCAGCAGCGTAGGTGGGAGCGGGCACGAGCAGTACTTC.

This clonotype was counted only a few times. This may be a read error: a much more frequent sequence differs by one nucleotide. The chain carries TRBV6-5 and TRBJ1-2; 7 bases line up with TRBD1. CDR3 length: 16 residues. Looked up from germline, CDR1 is MNHEY and CDR2 is SVGAGI. CDR3 residues: CAGSNLGTAFYYGYTF. The CDR3 nucleotides are TGTGCCGGCAGTAACCTAGGGACAGCTTTTTACTATGGCTACACCTTC.

This clonotype came up a few times. V and J are TRBV20-1 and TRBJ2-3; 7 bases are a match to TRBD1. In germline, CDR1 is DFQATT, CDR2 SNEGSKA (reference sequence). CDR3 length: 17 residues. J gave up 4 bases and V 1 base, and 14 bases lay outside the gene matches. The CDR3, as DNA: TGCAGTGCTAGAGTGCAGGGGGTGTCATTTGTCGCAGATACGCAGTATTTT. Amino acid sequence: CSARVQGVSFVADTQYF.

The chain joins TRBV27 to TRBJ2-7, with 9 bases fitting TRBD1. After removal of 5 bases from V and 1 base from J, the junction contained 3 bases not matched to a gene. Germline CDR1 reads MNHEY; CDR2 reads SMNVEV (reference sequence). The CDR3 extends over 14 amino acids. The CDR3 DNA reads as TGTGCCAGCAGTCCAGACAGGGGGTCCTACGAGCAGTACTTC. Protein product: CASSPDRGSYEQYF.

As for this clonotype: One end of the junction fails to match germline, which may point to a read error. The chain couples TRBV29-1 to TRBJ2-5; no reliable D call. With the DNA end fitting TRBJ2-1 better, the J assignment may be wrong. This CDR3 contains 14 residues. The V gene's germline CDR1 is SQVTM and CDR2 ANQGSEA. CDR3 in DNA: TGCGGCGTTGAAGATGGACGAGGAAGAGAGACCCAGTTCTTC. It translates to CGVEDGRGRETQFF.

Comments on this clonotype: Given a much more abundant clone one base away, this may be a read error. This sequence joins TRBV20-1 and TRBJ2-5; TRBD1 might be the D (5 bases). Trimming removed 6 bases at V and 1 base at J, with 12 bases between. CDR3 length: 13 residues. The germline CDR1 and CDR2 sequences are DFQATT and SNEGSKA (reference sequence). The CDR3 sequence: CSARTLPQETQYF. DNA of the CDR3: TGCAGTGCAAGGACACTCCCCCAAGAGACCCAGTACTTC.